This T cell receptor beta chain derives from a study of regulatory T cells in long-lasting Graves disease. At the level of the study: Newly diagnosed Graves' patients had under 3 months of antithyroid drugs.

Investigators prepared the TCR beta libraries by applying iRepertoire HTBI primers and Arm-PCR of CDR3 regions. Using its own MiXCR run on the multiplex PCR reads, TCRdb lists one record per CDR3 protein. The sample includes 350,000 to 550,000 distinct CDR3 sequences, less than 20% seen only once; the top ten take around 23%. The CDR3 covers 15 residues. V dropped 0 bases and J dropped 5; count of bases not matched to a gene: 5. CDR1 LGHNA and CDR2 YSLEER come from the germline V gene. Time point: newly diagnosed GD, antithyroid drugs for less than 3 months. The TCR library was made from RNA extracted from PBMCs. These same records also appear under a second study, on T cells in Graves' hyperthyroidism and ophthalmopathy. That report notes: Stable Graves' hyperthyroidism denoted no ophthalmopathy progression over 18 months. During a first-round RT-PCR of the TCR CDR3, the HTBI primer set was used.

The J gene is TRBJ2-7, the V gene TRBV4-3; TRBD1 matches at 9 bases. The sample consisted of peripheral blood mononuclear cells (PBMCs), taken at new diagnosis, from a patient treated with antithyroid drugs. This TCR derives from a woman under 30 with Graves disease. This CDR3 is CASSQDSGQGNEQYF. DNA for the CDR3: TGCGCCAGCAGCCAAGATTCAGGACAGGGGAACGAGCAGTACTTC.